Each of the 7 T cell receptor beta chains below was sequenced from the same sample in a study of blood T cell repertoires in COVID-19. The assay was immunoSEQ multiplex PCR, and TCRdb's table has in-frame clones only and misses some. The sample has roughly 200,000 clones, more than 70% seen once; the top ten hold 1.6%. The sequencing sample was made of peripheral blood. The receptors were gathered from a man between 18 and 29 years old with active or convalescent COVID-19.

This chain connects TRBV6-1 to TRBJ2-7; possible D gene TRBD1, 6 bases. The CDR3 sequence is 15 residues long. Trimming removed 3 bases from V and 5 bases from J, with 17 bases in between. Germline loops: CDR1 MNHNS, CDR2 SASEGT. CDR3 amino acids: CASSELTGPADEQYF. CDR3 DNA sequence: TGTGCCAGCAGTGAGTTAACAGGGCCCGCCGACGAGCAGTACTTC.

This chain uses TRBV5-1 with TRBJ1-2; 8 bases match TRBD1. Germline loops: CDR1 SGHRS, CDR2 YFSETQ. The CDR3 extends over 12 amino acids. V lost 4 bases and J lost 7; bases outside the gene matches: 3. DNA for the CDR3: TGCGCCAGCAGCACACAGGGGGTTGGCTACACCTTC. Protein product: CASSTQGVGYTF.

CDR3 sequence: CASSFFDVRGIDQPQHF. Here the CDR3 DNA reads TGTGCCAGCAGCTTTTTTGATGTGAGGGGGATAGATCAGCCCCAGCATTTT. The rearrangement uses TRBV5-6 and TRBJ1-5; tentative D call: TRBD1 (6 bases). Trimming took 2 bases from V and 5 from J, leaving 20 bases between them. Germline assignment: CDR1 SGHDT and CDR2 YYEEEE. CDR3 length equals 17 residues.

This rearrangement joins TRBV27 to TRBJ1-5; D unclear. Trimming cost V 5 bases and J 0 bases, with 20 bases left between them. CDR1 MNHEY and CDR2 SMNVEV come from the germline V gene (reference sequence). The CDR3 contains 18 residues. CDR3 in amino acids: CASSPPRPGRYSNQPQHF. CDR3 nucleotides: TGTGCCAGCAGTCCCCCGCGTCCGGGTCGCTATAGCAATCAGCCCCAGCATTTT.

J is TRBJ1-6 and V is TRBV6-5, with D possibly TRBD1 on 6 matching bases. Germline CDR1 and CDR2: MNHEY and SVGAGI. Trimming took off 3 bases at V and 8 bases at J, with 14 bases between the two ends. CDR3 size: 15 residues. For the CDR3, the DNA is TGTGCCAGCAGTTATTTGGCGGCAGGGGATTCACCCCTCCACTTT. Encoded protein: CASSYLAAGDSPLHF.

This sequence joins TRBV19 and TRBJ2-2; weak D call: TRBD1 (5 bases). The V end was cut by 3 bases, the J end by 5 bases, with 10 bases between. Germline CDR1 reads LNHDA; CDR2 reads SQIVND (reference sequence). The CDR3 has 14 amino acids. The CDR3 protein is CASSMQGWTGELFF. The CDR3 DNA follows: TGTGCCAGTAGTATGCAGGGTTGGACCGGGGAGCTGTTTTTT.

The CDR3 sequence is CASTGTTAGEQYF. CDR3 DNA: TGTGCCAGTACCGGGACTACCGCCGGCGAGCAGTACTTC. This sequence joins TRBV19 and TRBJ2-7; 7 bases align to TRBD2. Germline CDR1 LNHDA, CDR2 SQIVND (reference sequence). The CDR3 spans 13 residues. Unmatched junction bases numbered 9, after V lost 7 bases and J lost 6 bases.